This T cell receptor (beta chain) was sequenced in a study of T cell responses to AZD1222 COVID-19 vaccine. Libraries were prepared by immunoSEQ multiplex PCR; TCRdb keeps only in-frame clonotypes and omits some of them. Altogether approximately 35,000 clones are present, approximately 86% being singletons, with the ten largest covering approximately 6.6%. Germline-derived CDR1 and CDR2 are SGHRS and YFSETQ. The CDR3 has 12 amino acids. Trimming removed 1 base from V and 0 bases from J, with 0 bases in between. Points from the study as a whole: Variant regions that are unmutated are reportedly the target of nearly half of spike-specific TCRs. Seropositive status at baseline applied to only five to seven AZD1222 recipients. Donor demographics were predominantly white British with a female majority; clonal diversity may be underestimated.

Comments on this clone: Its antigen is undetermined. The sample has other DNA sequences that encode this CDR3 too.

The clonotype was recovered from an adult in good health. This specimen consisted of peripheral blood, obtained on day 0 of AZD1222 vaccination. This sequence joins TRBV5-1 and TRBJ2-3; D is unresolved. The CDR3 reads CASSLSTDTQYF. CDR3 nucleotides: TGCGCCAGCAGCTTGAGCACAGATACGCAGTATTTT.